The sequence of this T cell receptor (beta chain) was determined in a study of blood T cell repertoires in COVID-19. Looking at the study overall: Acute and convalescent COVID-19 samples came from the United States, Italy and Spain. PBMCs, B-cell-depleted T cells, or T cells were the source of the cDNA or gDNA that made up the material.

With 10 bases removed from V and 0 bases from J, the gap between germline ends came to 16 bases. Germline CDR1 is MNHEY and CDR2 is SVGAGI. The CDR3 contains 15 residues. Using immunoSEQ multiplex PCR, the repertoire was profiled, and TCRdb retains in-frame clones only, with some absent. The sample shows almost 300,000 clones, just under 90% of them seen only once. This receptor was identified in a woman aged 30 to 39 with COVID-19, enrolled during active disease. The sequencing input was peripheral blood. The V and J genes are TRBV6-5 and TRBJ2-1; D possibly corresponds to TRBD2 (5 bases). CDR3 region: CATSREWSSYNEQFF. The CDR3 coding sequence is TGTGCCACTTCGAGGGAGTGGAGCTCCTACAATGAGCAGTTCTTC.